Following are 20 T cell receptor beta chains from one sample sequenced in a study of blood T cell repertoires in COVID-19. Sequenced by immunoSEQ multiplex PCR; TCRdb stores in-frame clones only, minus some. Among fewer than 350,000 clones, roughly 86% were seen once, and the ten largest hold 2% to 2.5%. Sequences were obtained from peripheral blood. Every receptor here comes from a woman in her thirties who had recovered from COVID-19.

The chain joins TRBV15 to TRBJ2-5; 9 bases fit TRBD1. Germline V lookup: CDR1 LNHNV, CDR2 YYDKDF (reference sequence). Unmatched junction bases numbered 9, after V lost 5 bases and J lost 5 bases. The CDR3 contains 15 residues. The CDR3 DNA follows: TGTGCCACCAGCGACCCCGGGACAGGGTCCGAGACCCAGTACTTC. Translation gives CATSDPGTGSETQYF.

The chain is built from TRBV5-4 and TRBJ2-1, with 11 bases lining up with TRBD2. The CDR3 extends over 16 amino acids. Germline CDR1 and CDR2: SGHNT and YYREEE (reference sequence). V lost 6 bases to trimming and J lost 5 bases; unmatched junction nucleotides: 10. The DNA of the CDR3 is TGTGCCAGCACCTCAAAGACTAGCGGGACCGACAATGAGCAGTTCTTC. It encodes CASTSKTSGTDNEQFF. The entire variable domain, with the rest obtained from reference TRBV5-4 and TRBJ2-1, is as follows: ETGVTQSPTHLIKTRGQQVTLRCSSQSGHNTVSWYQQALGQGPQFIFQYYREEENGRGNFPPRFSGLQFPNYSSELNVNALELDDSALYLCASTSKTSGTDNEQFFGPGTRLTVL.

The J gene is TRBJ1-5, the V gene TRBV6-2 or TRBV6-3; 7 bases are shared with TRBD1. V shed 6 bases, J shed 7 bases, and the junction held 9 bases outside the gene matches. This CDR3 has 14 amino acids. CDR1 MNHEY and CDR2 SVGEGT come from the germline V gene. The DNA for the CDR3 is TGTGCCAGCAGCTCAGGACAGGTACGACAGCCCCAGCATTTT. Its translation is CASSSGQVRQPQHF.

This clone was counted once. The chain links TRBV15 to TRBJ2-1; D perhaps matches TRBD1 (5 bases). Trimming pared 6 bases from V and 9 bases from J, leaving 27 bases between. There are 17 residues in the CDR3. From germline, CDR1 is LNHNV and CDR2 YYDKDF (reference sequence). CDR3 residues: CATSLGQQQAVGGEQFF. Written as DNA, the CDR3 is TGTGCCACCAGTCTTGGTCAGCAACAGGCCGTAGGTGGTGAGCAGTTCTTC. Variable domain in full (rest from reference TRBV15 and TRBJ2-1): DAMVIQNPRYQVTQFGKPVTLSCSQTLNHNVMYWYQQKSSQAPKLLFHYYDKDFNNEADTPDNFQSRRPNTSFCFLDIRSPGLGDTAMYLCATSLGQQQAVGGEQFFGPGTRLTVL.

This sequence joins TRBV19 and TRBJ2-7; TRBD2 is a possible D gene (6 bases). With 10 bases removed from V and 1 base from J, the gap between germline ends came to 11 bases. The CDR3 runs to 12 residues. Germline V gives CDR1 LNHDA, CDR2 SQIVND (reference sequence). CDR3 bases: TGTGCCACCGCGGGGCATTCCTACGAGCAGTACTTC. It is translated as CATAGHSYEQYF.

This chain joins TRBV5-4 and TRBJ2-2, with a tentative D call TRBD2 (5 bases). From germline, CDR1 is SGHNT and CDR2 YYREEE (reference sequence). V was pared by 0 bases and J by 6 bases, with 6 bases between. CDR3 length: 13 amino acids. The CDR3: CASSLDGAGELFF. For the CDR3, the DNA is TGTGCCAGCAGCTTGGACGGGGCCGGGGAGCTGTTTTTT.

V and J are TRBV28 and TRBJ2-6; 16 bases align to TRBD2. V shed 5 bases, J shed 2 bases, and the junction held 12 bases outside the gene matches. The germline V gene encodes CDR1 MDHEN and CDR2 SYDVKM. The CDR3 is 21 residues long. CDR3 DNA sequence: TGTGCCAGCAGTCCCACCTGGGGGACTAGCGGGAGGGAAACTGGGGCCAACGTCCTGACTTTC. Its protein product is CASSPTWGTSGRETGANVLTF.

This clone appeared a single time. This chain uses TRBV5-4 with TRBJ1-1; the D gene is possibly TRBD1 (5 bases). The CDR3 totals 14 residues. Trimming removed 0 bases at V and 11 bases at J, with 17 bases between. Germline-derived CDR1 and CDR2 are SGHNT and YYREEE (reference sequence). The CDR3 spells CASSLDFAGPGAFF. The CDR3 DNA is TGTGCCAGCAGCTTGGATTTTGCGGGACCTGGGGCTTTCTTT.

A single count supports this clone. The chain combines TRBV9 with TRBJ2-4; D not certain. CDR1 SGDLS and CDR2 YYNGEE come from the germline V gene. V gave up 4 bases and J gave up 2 bases, with 7 bases separating them. The CDR3 has 13 amino acids. The CDR3 reads CASSLEPKNIQYF. The CDR3 DNA follows: TGTGCCAGCAGCTTGGAGCCCAAAAACATTCAGTACTTC.

The J gene is TRBJ2-3, the V gene TRBV5-5, with D perhaps TRBD2 (5 bases). Trimming left V 3 bases short and J 1 base short, with 12 bases between. The CDR3 spans 15 residues. Per the germline V gene, CDR1 is SGHKS and CDR2 is YYEKEE (reference sequence). This CDR3 reads CASSWEPPRTDTQYF. The CDR3 nucleotides read TGTGCCAGCAGCTGGGAGCCGCCCCGCACAGATACGCAGTATTTT. The complete variable domain, with remaining parts taken from reference TRBV5-5 and TRBJ2-3, reads DAGVTQSPTHLIKTRGQQVTLRCSPISGHKSVSWYQQVLGQGPQFIFQYYEKEERGRGNFPDRFSARQFPNYSSELNVNALLLGDSALYLCASSWEPPRTDTQYFGPGTRLTVL.

The chain joins TRBV4-2 to TRBJ2-1; 7 bases match TRBD1. The CDR3 is 18 residues long. Germline V gene lookup returns CDR1 LGHNA and CDR2 YNFKEQ. J was trimmed by 3 bases and V by 0 bases; bases with no gene match: 11. The CDR3 bases are TGTGCCAGCAGCCAAGATCTCCTGAGAGGGGGCCTCTACAATGAGCAGTTCTTC. Protein: CASSQDLLRGGLYNEQFF.

The V call is TRBV20-1, the J call TRBJ2-1; TRBD1 aligns across 7 bases. V lost 3 bases to trimming and J lost 5 bases; unmatched junction nucleotides: 7. The CDR3 extends over 14 amino acids. Per germline, CDR1 DFQATT and CDR2 SNEGSKA (reference sequence). CDR3: CSASSQGVNNEQFF. The CDR3 DNA is TGCAGTGCTAGTTCGCAGGGGGTTAACAATGAGCAGTTCTTC.

This chain joins TRBV4-1 and TRBJ2-1; 9 nucleotides align to TRBD1. CDR1 MGHRA and CDR2 YSYEKL come from the germline V gene. Trimming cost V 4 bases and J 9 bases; bases outside gene matches: 10. This CDR3 spans 15 amino acids. CDR3 DNA: TGCGCCAGCAGCCCCGGGACAGGGCGAGGTAGTGAGCAGTTCTTC. It codes for CASSPGTGRGSEQFF.

This sequence joins TRBV30 and TRBJ1-1; D unclear. Trimming shortened V by 3 bases and J by 1 base, and 9 bases separated the two germline ends. Germline lookup yields CDR1 GTSNPN and CDR2 SVGIG (reference sequence). The CDR3 spans 13 residues. As DNA, the CDR3 is TGTGCCTGGAGGGGAGGGAAGAACACTGAAGCTTTCTTT. Its protein is CAWRGGKNTEAFF.

The chain uses TRBV6-6 and TRBJ2-3; TRBD1 aligns across 9 bases. Germline CDR1 reads MNHNY; CDR2 reads SVGAGI (reference sequence). This CDR3 has 17 amino acids. The V gene end was trimmed by 5 bases and the J gene end by 1 base; junction bases not matched to a gene: 10. CDR3 loop: CASSPPGDRVGTDTQYF. Written as DNA, the CDR3 is TGTGCCAGCAGTCCCCCCGGGGACAGGGTTGGCACAGATACGCAGTATTTT.

The V and J genes are TRBV13 and TRBJ2-5; a possible D gene is TRBD2 (7 bases). Germline CDR1 is PRHDT and CDR2 is FYEKMQ (reference sequence). The CDR3 covers 14 residues. The V and J ends lost 2 bases and 4 bases respectively, with 11 bases between them. The CDR3 nucleotides are TGTGCCAGCAGCTTAAATCGGGGGGCAGAGACCCAGTACTTC. Amino acids: CASSLNRGAETQYF.

V usage is TRBV12-3 or TRBV12-4 and J usage is TRBJ2-3, with D hard to call. V was clipped by 7 bases and J by 4 bases, with 12 bases between them. The CDR3 length is 13 residues. CDR3 sequence reads: CASTAVVPDTQYF. The CDR3 coding sequence is TGTGCCAGCACCGCCGTAGTCCCAGATACGCAGTATTTT.

The chain uses TRBV11-2 and TRBJ2-7, with 12 nucleotides matching TRBD2. The CDR3 has 18 residues. The trim removed 4 bases at V and 2 bases at J, leaving 12 bases unmatched. Germline lookup yields CDR1 SGHAT and CDR2 FQNNGV. CDR3 sequence: CASSSINRLAGVTYEQYF. The DNA of the CDR3 is TGTGCCAGCAGCTCAATAAACCGACTAGCGGGAGTAACCTACGAGCAGTACTTC.

The chain recombines TRBV5-6 with TRBJ1-2, with 8 bases lining up with TRBD1. J was trimmed by 6 bases and V by 2 bases; bases with no gene match: 9. The CDR3 has 15 amino acids. Germline lookup yields CDR1 SGHDT and CDR2 YYEEEE. As DNA, the CDR3 is TGTGCCAGCAGCTTTGGACAGGGTGGGAAGAATGGCTACACCTTC. Its translation is CASSFGQGGKNGYTF. Full variable domain (remainder filled in from reference TRBV5-6 and TRBJ1-2): DAGVTQSPTHLIKTRGQQVTLRCSPKSGHDTVSWYQQALGQGPQFIFQYYEEEERQRGNFPDRFSGHQFPNYSSELNVNALLLGDSALYLCASSFGQGGKNGYTFGSGTRLTVV.

This chain links TRBV18 with TRBJ2-1; perhaps TRBD1 as D (6 bases). The germline CDR1 and CDR2 sequences are KGHSH and LQKENI. V gave up 4 bases and J gave up 6 bases, with 10 bases separating them. The CDR3 totals 13 residues. The CDR3: CASSRGQSNEQFF. The CDR3 bases are TGTGCCAGCTCACGAGGACAGTCCAATGAGCAGTTCTTC.